The 2 T cell receptor beta chains below come from one sample, sequenced in a study of T cell responses to AZD1222 COVID-19 vaccine. Some clones are missing from TCRdb's copy, which holds only in-frame ones; the method was immunoSEQ multiplex PCR. The table includes about 120,000 clones, around 85% detected once. The sequencing used peripheral blood, collected on day 0 of AZD1222 vaccination. The receptors stem from an adult in good health.

V gene TRBV6-6 combines with J gene TRBJ1-5; the D is unclear. The CDR3 is 16 amino acids. Germline V CDR1 and CDR2: MNHNY, SVGAGI (reference sequence). Trimming removed 5 bases at V and 3 bases at J, with 17 bases between. DNA of the CDR3: TGTGCCAGCAGTCCGACGGCTCCACAGTCCAATCAGCCCCAGCATTTT. It translates to CASSPTAPQSNQPQHF.

The DNA of the CDR3 is TGTGCCAGCAGGTCCCCAGGGGGGGGCGACTATGGCTACACCTTC. This translates into CASRSPGGGDYGYTF. This rearrangement joins TRBV28 to TRBJ1-2, with 7 bases identical to TRBD1. This CDR3 contains 15 residues. V was pared by 6 bases and J by 3 bases, with 10 bases of the junction left unmatched. The germline gives CDR1 MDHEN, CDR2 SYDVKM.